Shown below are 18 T cell receptor beta chains from a single sample sequenced in a study of sequential checkpoint blockade in melanoma. Treatment given: randomized to nivolumab then ipilimumab (arm A) or the reverse (arm B). Here immunoSEQ multiplex PCR was the method, and the copy in TCRdb shows in-frame clones only, minus some. Among about 6,400 clones listed, 21% were seen once. The sequencing here drew on tumor tissue (inferred from file names), taken from a patient given nivolumab and ipilimumab in sequence. These receptors originate from a human donor with melanoma.

This clone was counted a few times. V usage is TRBV6-8 and J usage is TRBJ2-5; TRBD1 matches 7 bases. CDR3 length: 14 amino acids. CDR1 and CDR2 (germline): MNHGY, SAAAGT. V dropped 5 bases and J dropped 4; count of bases not matched to a gene: 7. In DNA, the CDR3 is TGTGCCAGCAGTGCGACAGGGTCATTAGAGACCCAGTACTTC. It encodes CASSATGSLETQYF.

The table lists this clone with many counts. The rearrangement links TRBV12-1 to TRBJ1-4. TRBV12-1 is reported as a pseudogene. The CDR3 has 14 residues. The DNA of the CDR3 is TGTGCCAGCAGCCGCCAGCGGAGCGATGAAAAACTGTTTTTT. It translates to CASSRQRSDEKLFF.

The rearrangement joins TRBV19 to TRBJ2-5, with a weak D call TRBD1 (5 bases). The V gene lost 7 bases and the J gene lost 0 bases, with 9 bases spanning the gap. Germline-derived CDR1 and CDR2 are LNHDA and SQIVND (reference sequence). This CDR3 spans 13 amino acids. Here the CDR3 reads CASMPGNQETQYF. The CDR3 DNA reads as TGTGCCAGTATGCCAGGGAACCAAGAGACCCAGTACTTC.

The chain links TRBV9 to TRBJ1-2, with D perhaps matching TRBD1 (5 bases). This CDR3 spans 12 amino acids. Per germline, CDR1 SGDLS and CDR2 YYNGEE. V dropped 3 bases and J dropped 4 bases, with 7 bases sitting between them. The CDR3 sequence is CASSDGTYGYTF. The CDR3 DNA sequence: TGTGCCAGCAGCGATGGGACCTATGGCTACACCTTC.

The V gene is TRBV11-3, the J gene TRBJ2-2; weak D call: TRBD1 (6 bases). Per germline, CDR1 SGHNT and CDR2 YENEEA. V was pared by 3 bases and J by 7 bases, with 18 bases between. The CDR3 is 16 amino acids. The DNA of the CDR3 is TGTGCCAGCAGCTTGGGGGCGGCAGGGCTTGGCGGGGAGCTGTTTTTT. Its translation is CASSLGAAGLGGELFF.

V gene TRBV28 combines with J gene TRBJ2-5; D tentatively reads TRBD1 or TRBD2 (5 bases each). The CDR3 spans 15 residues. V was cut by 5 bases and J by 3 bases, with 16 bases left in between. CDR1 is MDHEN, CDR2 SYDVKM, per germline. CDR3 sequence reads: CASSPPGARKETQYF. Here the CDR3 DNA reads TGTGCCAGCAGTCCCCCCGGGGCCCGAAAAGAGACCCAGTACTTC.

The chain combines TRBV28 with TRBJ1-5; D gene uncertain. Trimming took off 0 bases at V and 3 bases at J, with 9 bases between the two ends. The CDR3 consists of 15 residues. Per the germline V gene, CDR1 is MDHEN and CDR2 is SYDVKM. CDR3 sequence reads: CASSLWAGDNQPQHF. The DNA for the CDR3 is TGTGCCAGCAGTTTATGGGCAGGAGACAATCAGCCCCAGCATTTT.

The chain has TRBV18 and TRBJ2-1; the D gene is possibly TRBD2 (5 bases). Germline CDR1 KGHSH, CDR2 LQKENI. Between the trimmed V and J ends, which lost 6 bases and 9 bases, there was a span of 18 bases. This CDR3 comprises 14 residues. DNA of the CDR3: TGTGCCAGCTCTCCGCTAGCCAGCGTTGGTGAGCAGTTCTTC. Translation: CASSPLASVGEQFF.

This clone was seen ten or more times. The chain uses TRBV6-8 and TRBJ2-7, with D hard to call. From germline, CDR1 is MNHGY and CDR2 SAAAGT. This CDR3 region has 13 residues. The V end lost 6 bases, the J end lost 2 bases, and 11 bases lay between the germline ends. The CDR3 region is CASRDFNAYEQYF. Here the CDR3 DNA reads TGTGCCAGCAGAGACTTTAATGCCTACGAGCAGTACTTC.

In its sample, this clone was seen a few times. The genes are TRBV9 and TRBJ2-3; D is ambiguous. This CDR3 spans 12 amino acids. Germline lookup yields CDR1 SGDLS and CDR2 YYNGEE. V was pared by 5 bases and J by 7 bases, with 11 bases between. CDR3 region: CASRVSANTQYF. The CDR3 DNA sequence: TGTGCCAGCAGAGTAAGCGCAAATACGCAGTATTTT.

The genes are TRBV5-1 and TRBJ1-1; D not resolved. Trimming removed 2 bases at V and 1 base at J, with 12 bases between. The germline V gene encodes CDR1 SGHRS and CDR2 YFSETQ. The CDR3 length is 15 residues. This CDR3 is CASSLIGSANTEAFF. The CDR3 DNA reads TGCGCCAGCAGCTTAATCGGCAGTGCGAACACTGAAGCTTTCTTT.

This clone was observed a handful of times. This chain uses TRBV4-1 with TRBJ2-6; D uncertain. The CDR3 runs 17 residues. CDR1 MGHRA and CDR2 YSYEKL come from the germline V gene. V was cut by 1 base and J by 4 bases, with 14 bases left in between. The CDR3 bases are TGCGCCAGCAGCCAAGCACTCACTACACCAGGGGCCAACGTCCTGACTTTC. This codes for CASSQALTTPGANVLTF.

This clone was counted ten times or more. The V call is TRBV6-8, the J call TRBJ2-3; 9 positions agree with TRBD2. The CDR3 has 16 amino acids. The V and J ends lost 2 bases and 4 bases, in that order; junction bases with no gene match: 7. Germline V gene data show CDR1 as MNHGY and CDR2 as SAAAGT. The CDR3 sequence: CASSYLAGGPSDTQYF. The CDR3 nucleotides read TGTGCCAGCAGTTACCTCGCGGGAGGGCCGTCAGATACGCAGTATTTT.

The rearrangement uses TRBV5-1 and TRBJ1-1; D possibly corresponds to TRBD1 (6 bases). This CDR3 is 15 amino acids long. Germline V gene data show CDR1 as SGHRS and CDR2 as YFSETQ. The germline V and J ends were trimmed by 7 bases and 2 bases, with 18 bases remaining between them. CDR3 sequence: CASAGGGVANTEAFF. The CDR3 DNA follows: TGCGCCAGCGCCGGAGGGGGAGTGGCAAACACTGAAGCTTTCTTT.

This clone turned up a few times. This chain joins TRBV19 and TRBJ1-5, with TRBD1 matching over 7 bases. The CDR3 length is 13 residues. Trimming removed 6 bases from V and 3 bases from J; junction bases left unmatched: 2. Germline V gene lookup returns CDR1 LNHDA and CDR2 SQIVND (reference sequence). CDR3 protein: CASRGQLNQPQHF. CDR3 coding DNA: TGTGCCAGTAGGGGACAGCTCAATCAGCCCCAGCATTTT.

In its sample, this clone was seen a few times. The junction does not match germline at one end; this may be a read error. V gene TRBV6-1 combines with J gene TRBJ1-1; D gene uncertain. Germline CDR1 is MNHNS and CDR2 is SASEGT. The CDR3 consists of 15 residues. In DNA form, the CDR3 reads TGTGCCATCAGTGAAGGGAGGGAGGGAAGAACTGAAGCTTTCTTT. Its protein product is CAISEGREGRTEAFF.

The chain uses TRBV18 and TRBJ2-3; TRBD2 agrees at 11 bases. The CDR3 is 16 amino acids. J gave up 3 bases and V 1 base, and 3 bases lay outside the gene matches. Germline CDR1 KGHSH, CDR2 LQKENI. The CDR3 nucleotides are TGTGCCAGCTCACCACGCCCTAGCGGGAGGACAGATACGCAGTATTTT. Translation gives CASSPRPSGRTDTQYF.

This clone occurred a few times. The gene calls are TRBV6-8 and TRBJ2-7; TRBD2 agrees at 11 bases. This CDR3 is 16 amino acids long. V shed 8 bases, J shed 2 bases, and the junction held 11 bases outside the gene matches. The germline gives CDR1 MNHGY, CDR2 SAAAGT. DNA of the CDR3: TGTGCCAGCCACAGCCCCCTAGCGGGAGGTACCTACGAGCAGTACTTC. Translating gives CASHSPLAGGTYEQYF.